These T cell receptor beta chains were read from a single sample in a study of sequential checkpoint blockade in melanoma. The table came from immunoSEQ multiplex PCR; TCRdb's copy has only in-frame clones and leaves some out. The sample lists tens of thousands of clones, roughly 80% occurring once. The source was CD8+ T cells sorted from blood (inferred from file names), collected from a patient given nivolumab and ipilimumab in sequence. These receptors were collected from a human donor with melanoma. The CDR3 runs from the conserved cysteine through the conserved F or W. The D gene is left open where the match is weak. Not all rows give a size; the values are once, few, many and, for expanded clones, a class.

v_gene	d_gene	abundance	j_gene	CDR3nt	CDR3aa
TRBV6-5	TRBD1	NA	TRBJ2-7	TGTGCCAGCAGTTACTCGACAGGGACAGGAATGTACGAGCAGTACTTC	CASSYSTGTGMYEQYF
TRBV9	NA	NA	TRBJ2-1	TGTGCCAGCAGCGTAACCCAGCGGTACAATGAGCAGTTCTTC	CASSVTQRYNEQFF
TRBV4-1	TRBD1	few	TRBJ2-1	TGCGCCAGCAGCAATAGGGACAGGGGATATTACAATGAGCAGTTCTTC	CASSNRDRGYYNEQFF
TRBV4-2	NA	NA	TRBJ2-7	TGTGCCAGCAGCCAAGGGACAGTCGGATCCTACGAGCAGTACTTC	CASSQGTVGSYEQYF
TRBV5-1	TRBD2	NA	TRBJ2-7	TGCGCCACCAGGAGTAGCGGGACGGTGGAGCAGTACTTC	CATRSSGTVEQYF
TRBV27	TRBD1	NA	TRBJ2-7	TGTGCCAGCAGTTTAAACAGGGGCTACCCCACCTACGAGCAGTACTTC	CASSLNRGYPTYEQYF
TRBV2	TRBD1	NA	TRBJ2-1	TGTGCCAGCAGTGCGGTAGGACAGGACAAAAATGAGCAGTTCTTC	CASSAVGQDKNEQFF
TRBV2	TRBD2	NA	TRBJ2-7	TGTGCCAGCGGAGAACTAGCGGGGGCCTCAATCTCCTACGAGCAGTACTTC	CASGELAGASISYEQYF
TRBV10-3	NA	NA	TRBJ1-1	TGTGCCATCAGTGAGGGGGCCAACACTGAAGCTTTCTTT	CAISEGANTEAFF
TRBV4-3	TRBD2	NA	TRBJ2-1	TGCGCCAGCAGCCCTGGGGTAGCGGGAAAGAGTGGGGATGAGCAGTTCTTC	CASSPGVAGKSGDEQFF
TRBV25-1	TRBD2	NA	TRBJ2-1	TGTGCCAGCATACGCGGGAGCTCCTACAATGAGCAGTTCTTC	CASIRGSSYNEQFF
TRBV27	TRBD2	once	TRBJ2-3	TGTGCCAGCAGTATACTAGCGGGGGCCACAGATACGCAGTATTTT	CASSILAGATDTQYF
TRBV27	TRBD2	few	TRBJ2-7	TGTGCCAGCAGCGTAGGGGCGGGGGGGCTAGAGCAGTACTTC	CASSVGAGGLEQYF
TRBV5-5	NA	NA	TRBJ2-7	TGTGCCAGCAGCTTGGATCCCTCGACAGGCAACACCTACGAGCAGTACTTC	CASSLDPSTGNTYEQYF
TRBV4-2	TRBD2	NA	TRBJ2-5	TGTGCCAGCAGCCAAGGGGGGGGACGGAGAGGGGAGACCCAGTACTTC	CASSQGGGRRGETQYF
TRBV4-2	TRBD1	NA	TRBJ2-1	TGTGCCAGCAGCCAAGGAGTACAGGGGGCGGATGAGCAGTTCTTC	CASSQGVQGADEQFF
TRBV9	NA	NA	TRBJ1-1	TGTGCCAGCAGCGTAGTGGTGGCCACTGAAGCTTTCTTT	CASSVVVATEAFF
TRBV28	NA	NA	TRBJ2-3	TGTGCCAGCAGTCAGTACCCGAGGGACACAGATACGCAGTATTTT	CASSQYPRDTDTQYF
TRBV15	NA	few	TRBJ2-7	TGTGCCACCAGCAGATCCCGGGCCCCAGGGTTCAACGAGCAGTACTTC	CATSRSRAPGFNEQYF
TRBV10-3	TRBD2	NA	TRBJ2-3	TGTGCCATGAGCTCGCTAGCGGGAACCACAGATACGCAGTATTTT	CAMSSLAGTTDTQYF
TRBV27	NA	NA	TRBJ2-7	TGTGCCAGCAGTTTATTAGGCAGGTCCTACGAGCAGTACTTC	CASSLLGRSYEQYF
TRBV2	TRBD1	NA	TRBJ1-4	TGTGCCAGCAGTGAACTTTTGACAGGGGGGCTTACTAGTGAAAAACTGTTTTTT	CASSELLTGGLTSEKLFF
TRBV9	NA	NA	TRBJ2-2	TGTGCCAGCAGCGATGCGGGACTCAACACCGGGGAGCTGTTTTTT	CASSDAGLNTGELFF
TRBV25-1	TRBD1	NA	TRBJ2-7	TGTGCCAGCAGAGGACAGGGGGTCTACGAGCAGTACTTC	CASRGQGVYEQYF
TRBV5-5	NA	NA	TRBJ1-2	TGTGCCAGCAGCTTGGCCAATATTGGGGCAAGAGGCTACACCTTC	CASSLANIGARGYTF